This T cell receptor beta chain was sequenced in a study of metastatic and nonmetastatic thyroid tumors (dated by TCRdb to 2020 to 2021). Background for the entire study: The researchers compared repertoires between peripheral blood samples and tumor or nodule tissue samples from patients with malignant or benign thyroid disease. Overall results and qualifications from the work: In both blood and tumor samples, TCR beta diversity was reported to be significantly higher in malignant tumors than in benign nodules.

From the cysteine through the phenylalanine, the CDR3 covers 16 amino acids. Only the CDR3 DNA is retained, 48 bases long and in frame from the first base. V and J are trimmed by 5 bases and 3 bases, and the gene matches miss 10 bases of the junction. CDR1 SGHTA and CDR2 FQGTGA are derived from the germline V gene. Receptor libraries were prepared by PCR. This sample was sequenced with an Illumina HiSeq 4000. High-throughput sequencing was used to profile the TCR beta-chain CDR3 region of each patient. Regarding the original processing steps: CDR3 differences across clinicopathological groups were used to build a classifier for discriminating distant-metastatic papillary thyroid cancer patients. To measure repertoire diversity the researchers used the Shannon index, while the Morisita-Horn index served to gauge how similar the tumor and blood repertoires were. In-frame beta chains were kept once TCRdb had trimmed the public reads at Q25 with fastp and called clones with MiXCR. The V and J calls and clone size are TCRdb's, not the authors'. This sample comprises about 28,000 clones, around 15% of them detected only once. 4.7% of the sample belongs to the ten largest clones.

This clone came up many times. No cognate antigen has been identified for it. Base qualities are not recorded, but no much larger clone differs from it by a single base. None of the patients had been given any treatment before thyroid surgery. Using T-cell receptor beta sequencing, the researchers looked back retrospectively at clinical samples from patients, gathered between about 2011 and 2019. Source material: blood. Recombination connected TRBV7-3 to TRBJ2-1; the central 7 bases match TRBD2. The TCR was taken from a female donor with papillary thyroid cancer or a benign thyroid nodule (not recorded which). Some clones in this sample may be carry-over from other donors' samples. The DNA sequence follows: TGTGCCAGCAGCCCTCAAGGCGGGAGAGACTACAATGAGCAGTTCTTC. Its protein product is CASSPQGGRDYNEQFF.